This paragraph covers one T cell receptor beta chain sequence. Antigen specificity is unknown. The junction shows a germline mismatch at one end, possibly a read error. The sample is drawn from a study of tumor and adjacent non-tumor tissue in lung cancer. Across the study: There were 11 to 13 adenocarcinoma, 2 squamous cell carcinoma and 1 small cell lung cancer cases. Patients were aged about 31 to 85, nine to eleven men and roughly 5 women, stage I to III. Findings of the study overall: Tumor tissue had significantly higher TCR diversity than normal lung.

The template was RNA from unsorted bulk tissue. The normal lung tissue was taken more than 3 cm from the tumor edge. Germline loops: CDR1 PRHDT, CDR2 FYEKMQ (reference sequence). CDR3 size: 14 residues. The library came from three nested PCR rounds adapted from ARM-PCR protocols. From the multiplex PCR reads, TCRdb called clonotypes with MiXCR, one entry per CDR3 protein. The sample holds around 50,000 distinct CDR3 sequences, around 60% seen once. The sequence came from a woman aged 70-85 years with non-small cell lung cancer. The chain employs TRBV13 and TRBJ2-7; 8 nucleotides align to TRBD2. Sequences were obtained from distant non-tumor lung tissue. In DNA form, the CDR3 reads TGTGCCAGCAACACTCGGGGGGGAGGCTACGAGCAATACTTC. It translates to CASNTRGGGYEQYF.